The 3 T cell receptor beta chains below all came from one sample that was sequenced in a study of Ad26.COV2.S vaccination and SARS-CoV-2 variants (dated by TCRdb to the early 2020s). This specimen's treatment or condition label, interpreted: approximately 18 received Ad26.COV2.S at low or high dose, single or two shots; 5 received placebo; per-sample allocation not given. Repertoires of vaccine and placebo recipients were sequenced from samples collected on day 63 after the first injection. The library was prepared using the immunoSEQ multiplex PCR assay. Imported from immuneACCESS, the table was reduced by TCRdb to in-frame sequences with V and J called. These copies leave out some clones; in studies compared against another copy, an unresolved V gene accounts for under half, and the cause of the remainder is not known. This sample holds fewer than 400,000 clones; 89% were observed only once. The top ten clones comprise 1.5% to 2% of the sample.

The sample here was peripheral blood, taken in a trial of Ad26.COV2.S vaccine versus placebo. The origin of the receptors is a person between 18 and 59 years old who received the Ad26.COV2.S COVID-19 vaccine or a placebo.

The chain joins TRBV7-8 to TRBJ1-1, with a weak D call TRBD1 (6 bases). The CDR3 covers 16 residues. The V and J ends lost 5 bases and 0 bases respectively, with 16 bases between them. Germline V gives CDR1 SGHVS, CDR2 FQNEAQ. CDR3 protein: CASSPNRVSMNTEAFF. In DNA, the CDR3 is TGTGCCAGCAGCCCTAACAGGGTTAGCATGAACACTGAAGCTTTCTTT.

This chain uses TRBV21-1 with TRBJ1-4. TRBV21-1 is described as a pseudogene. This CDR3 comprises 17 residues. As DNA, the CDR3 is TGTGCCAGCAGCAAAGTAGGGGGGGCCGCAACTAATGAAAAACTGTTTTTT. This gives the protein CASSKVGGAATNEKLFF.

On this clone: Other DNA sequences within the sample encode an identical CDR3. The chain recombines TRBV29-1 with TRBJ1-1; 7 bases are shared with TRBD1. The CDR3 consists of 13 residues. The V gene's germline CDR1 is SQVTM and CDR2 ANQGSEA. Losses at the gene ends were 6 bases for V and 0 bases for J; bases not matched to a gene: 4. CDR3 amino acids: CSVATGLNTEAFF. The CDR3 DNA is TGCAGCGTAGCGACAGGGCTGAACACTGAAGCTTTCTTT. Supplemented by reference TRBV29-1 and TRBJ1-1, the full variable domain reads SAVISQKPSRDICQRGTSLTIQCQVDSQVTMMFWYRQQPGQSLTLIATANQGSEATYESGFVIDKFPISRPNLTFSTLTVSNMSPEDSSIYLCSVATGLNTEAFFGQGTRLTVV.